The 28 T cell receptor beta chains listed next were all sequenced from one sample in a study of shared T cell receptors in the human thymus. Data came from immunoSEQ multiplex PCR; TCRdb stores just in-frame clones and leaves some out. The sample records hundreds of thousands of clones, around 87% being singletons. This sample also belongs to another study, concerning human thymus T cells.

The sample taken for sequencing was thymocytes. These receptors all come from a boy under two years old with a congenital heart defect.

This clone was found a few times. The V and J genes are TRBV7-6 and TRBJ1-3; no clear D gene. The CDR3 spans 15 residues. The germline CDR1 and CDR2 sequences are SGHVS and FNYEAQ. V was shortened by 1 base and J by 4 bases, with 11 bases between the two germline ends. The CDR3: CASSLGRGSGNTIYF. The CDR3 nucleotides read TGTGCCAGCAGCTTAGGTAGAGGCTCCGGAAACACCATATATTTT.

J is TRBJ2-7 and V is TRBV4-3; 7 nucleotides match TRBD1. The CDR3 is made up of 14 amino acids. CDR1 is LGHNA, CDR2 YSLEER, per germline. Trimming at V came to 5 bases and at J to 1 base, leaving 5 bases not matched to a gene. The CDR3 coding sequence is TGCGCCAGCAGCGTGAACAGGGGATCCTACGAGCAGTACTTC. Amino acid sequence: CASSVNRGSYEQYF.

The chain joins TRBV4-1 to TRBJ2-5, with 11 bases that match TRBD2. The closer fit of TRBJ2-7 to the DNA end suggests the J call may be wrong. Germline V gene data show CDR1 as MGHRA and CDR2 as YSYEKL. The CDR3 has 17 residues. CDR3 nucleotides: TGCGCCAGCAGCCATCGGAAACTAGCGGGGGCTGACTACGAGCAGTACTTC. It encodes CASSHRKLAGADYEQYF.

This clone was counted between two and nine times. The chain combines TRBV27 with TRBJ2-1; 10 bases are shared with TRBD2. The CDR3 loop spans 16 amino acids. V shed 2 bases and J 3 bases; nucleotides not matched to a gene: 4. Germline V gives CDR1 MNHEY, CDR2 SMNVEV (reference sequence). The CDR3 protein is CASSLGGTSVYNEQFF. The CDR3 region has the DNA TGTGCCAGCAGTTTAGGTGGGACTAGCGTCTACAATGAGCAGTTCTTC.

Details on this clone: At the DNA level, this CDR3 is encoded by other sequences in the same sample as well. The CDR3 DNA sequence: TGTGCCAGCAGCCTTGGACAATTGAACACTGAAGCTTTCTTT. Translated, it gives CASSLGQLNTEAFF. This rearrangement joins TRBV7-9 to TRBJ1-1; tentative D call: TRBD1 (5 bases). The CDR3 consists of 14 residues. Between the trimmed V and J ends, which lost 5 bases and 0 bases, there was a span of 10 bases. The germline CDR1 and CDR2 sequences are SEHNR and FQNEAQ (reference sequence).

This chain links TRBV12-5 with TRBJ2-5; a weak D match, TRBD1 (5 bases). This CDR3 comprises 15 residues. Trimming took 6 bases from V and 0 from J, leaving 14 bases between them. Germline V gives CDR1 LGHNT, CDR2 FRNRAP. CDR3 amino acids: CASGTLTEYQETQYF. The CDR3 nucleotides read TGTGCTAGTGGCACGCTGACAGAGTACCAAGAGACCCAGTACTTC.

The chain has TRBV5-1 and TRBJ2-7, with 13 bases matching TRBD2. The CDR3 consists of 14 residues. V shed 2 bases, J shed 6 bases, and the junction held 2 bases outside the gene matches. In germline, CDR1 is SGHRS, CDR2 YFSETQ. The chain's CDR3 is CASSFGLAGVEQYF. The CDR3 bases are TGCGCCAGCAGCTTCGGACTAGCGGGAGTCGAGCAGTACTTC.

The chain has TRBV7-2 and TRBJ1-6; TRBD1 matches at 9 bases. In germline, CDR1 is SGHTA, CDR2 FQGNSA. V was pared by 5 bases and J by 9 bases, with 5 bases of the junction left unmatched. The CDR3 is made up of 14 amino acids. CDR3 loop: CASSMGQGFSPLHF. CDR3 sequence (DNA): TGTGCCAGCAGCATGGGACAGGGCTTTTCACCCCTCCACTTT.

V and J are TRBV7-2 and TRBJ2-5, with 12 bases matching TRBD2. The CDR3 is made up of 15 amino acids. The J segment lost 0 bases and the V segment lost 5 bases, leaving 1 base of the junction unmatched. CDR1 and CDR2 (germline): SGHTA, FQGNSA. The CDR3 coding sequence is TGTGCCAGCAGCCGACTAGCGGGAGACCAAGAGACCCAGTACTTC. Translation gives CASSRLAGDQETQYF.

In this sample, this clone turned up a few times. The chain recombines TRBV14 with TRBJ2-1; 12 nucleotides line up with TRBD2. The J segment lost 7 bases and the V segment lost 3 bases, leaving 16 bases of the junction unmatched. This CDR3 has 19 amino acids. Germline V lookup: CDR1 SGHDN, CDR2 FVKESK. The CDR3 loop reads CASSQPGQKWTSGVNEQFF. In DNA form, the CDR3 reads TGTGCCAGCAGCCAGCCGGGACAGAAATGGACTAGCGGGGTAAATGAGCAGTTCTTC.

This sequence joins TRBV7-9 and TRBJ2-6, with D unclear. Trimming shortened V by 9 bases and J by 2 bases, and 5 bases separated the two germline ends. This CDR3 is 12 amino acids long. The V gene's germline CDR1 is SEHNR and CDR2 FQNEAQ (reference sequence). The CDR3 sequence: CARRPGANVLTF. The CDR3 bases are TGTGCCAGGCGTCCTGGGGCCAACGTCCTGACTTTC.

CDR3 sequence reads: CASSLGGGATGSDEKLFF. CDR3 coding DNA: TGCGCCAGCAGCTTGGGCGGGGGGGCCACAGGGTCGGATGAAAAACTGTTTTTT. This chain uses TRBV5-1 with TRBJ1-4; TRBD1 is a possible D gene (6 bases). Germline-derived CDR1 and CDR2 are SGHRS and YFSETQ. CDR3 length: 18 residues. V gave up 0 bases and J gave up 6 bases, with 21 bases separating them.

This chain connects TRBV12-5 to TRBJ2-1, with 8 bases that match TRBD2. Germline V gene sequence: CDR1 LGHNT, CDR2 FRNRAP. Germline trimming cut 3 bases from V and 4 bases from J; bases unmatched to any gene: 14. CDR3 length: 18 amino acids. CDR3 sequence: CASGFRPSGSRWYNEQFF. DNA for the CDR3: TGTGCTAGTGGTTTCCGCCCGAGCGGGAGTCGGTGGTACAATGAGCAGTTCTTC.

The V gene is TRBV28, the J gene TRBJ1-1; maybe TRBD1 (6 bases). The CDR3 is 16 residues long. Deletions cut 2 bases from V and 1 base from J, with 14 bases between. Germline V gene lookup returns CDR1 MDHEN and CDR2 SYDVKM. Here the CDR3 reads CASSLNKGGQNTEAFF. The CDR3, as DNA: TGTGCCAGCAGTTTAAATAAGGGGGGGCAGAACACTGAAGCTTTCTTT. Full variable domain (remainder filled in from reference TRBV28 and TRBJ1-1): DVKVTQSSRYLVKRTGEKVFLECVQDMDHENMFWYRQDPGLGLRLIYFSYDVKMKEKGDIPEGYSVSREKKERFSLILESASTNQTSMYLCASSLNKGGQNTEAFFGQGTRLTVV.

J is TRBJ2-1 and V is TRBV5-1; 8 bases agree with TRBD1. With V trimmed by 2 bases and J by 8 bases, 3 bases remained unmatched. In germline, CDR1 is SGHRS, CDR2 YFSETQ. CDR3 length: 13 residues. The chain's CDR3 is CASSFQGAHEQFF. In nucleotides, the CDR3 is TGCGCCAGCAGCTTCCAGGGGGCCCATGAGCAGTTCTTC.

The rearrangement joins TRBV4-3 to TRBJ2-7, with D possibly matching TRBD2 (6 bases). Germline loops: CDR1 LGHNA, CDR2 YSLEER. V was pared by 0 bases and J by 2 bases, with 11 bases between. This CDR3 has 15 residues. The CDR3 region is CASSQEGGATYEQYF. The CDR3 bases are TGCGCCAGCAGCCAAGAAGGAGGGGCGACCTACGAGCAGTACTTC.

The rearrangement joins TRBV4-1 to TRBJ2-5, with TRBD2 matching 12 bases. The CDR3 has 21 residues. CDR1 and CDR2 from the germline V gene are MGHRA and YSYEKL. J was trimmed by 5 bases and V by 0 bases; bases with no gene match: 19. The CDR3: CASSQDFCMTSGGSLGETQYF. The CDR3 DNA follows: TGCGCCAGCAGCCAAGATTTTTGTATGACTAGCGGGGGTTCACTTGGGGAGACCCAGTACTTC.

The genes are TRBV7-9 and TRBJ2-1; the match to TRBD2 covers 8 bases. Looked up from germline, CDR1 is SEHNR and CDR2 is FQNEAQ (reference sequence). This CDR3 has 19 amino acids. V gave up 3 bases and J gave up 9 bases; unmatched junction bases: 22. The CDR3 protein is CASSLSSKREHGYYGEQFF. As DNA, the CDR3 is TGTGCCAGCAGCTTGTCGAGTAAGCGGGAGCACGGTTATTATGGTGAGCAGTTCTTC.

This clone was picked up one time. The V and J genes are TRBV19 and TRBJ2-1, with 7 bases lining up with TRBD1. From germline, CDR1 is LNHDA and CDR2 SQIVND (reference sequence). The CDR3 sequence is 17 residues long. J gave up 2 bases and V 4 bases, and 11 bases lay outside the gene matches. The CDR3: CASSTQQGSSPYNEQFF. In DNA, the CDR3 is TGTGCCAGTAGTACCCAACAGGGGTCTAGCCCCTACAATGAGCAGTTCTTC.

There are a few counts of this clone. V usage is TRBV28 and J usage is TRBJ1-5, with TRBD1 matching 7 bases. The V and J ends lost 5 bases and 0 bases, in that order; junction bases with no gene match: 13. Germline CDR1 reads MDHEN; CDR2 reads SYDVKM. The CDR3 runs 18 residues. CDR3 residues: CASSRPDRDISSNQPQHF. In nucleotides, the CDR3 is TGTGCCAGCAGTCGTCCCGACAGGGATATCTCTAGCAATCAGCCCCAGCATTTT.

The chain has TRBV27 and TRBJ1-2; 7 bases match TRBD1. With 4 bases clipped from V and 6 bases from J, the junction kept 11 bases outside the gene matches. The CDR3 has 15 residues. Germline V gene sequence: CDR1 MNHEY, CDR2 SMNVEV (reference sequence). The CDR3 loop is CASSWGQPGGDGYTF. The CDR3 DNA sequence: TGTGCCAGCAGTTGGGGACAGCCAGGGGGTGATGGCTACACCTTC.

The V gene is TRBV7-9, the J gene TRBJ2-7, with D perhaps matching TRBD2 (5 bases). This CDR3 is built from 19 residues. Germline V CDR1 and CDR2: SEHNR, FQNEAQ (reference sequence). V was cut by 1 base and J by 2 bases, with 24 bases left in between. The CDR3 region is CASSLDRRSGIPPTYEQYF. CDR3 coding DNA: TGTGCCAGCAGCTTAGATAGAAGGTCCGGGATTCCACCTACCTACGAGCAGTACTTC.

The CDR3 coding sequence is TGTGCCAGCAGTTTGTATCGGGTTAAGAATCAGCCCCAGCATTTT. As protein: CASSLYRVKNQPQHF. The chain has TRBV28 and TRBJ1-5; D is undetermined. The CDR3 is 15 residues long. V gave up 3 bases and J gave up 4 bases, with 13 bases separating them. Germline lookup yields CDR1 MDHEN and CDR2 SYDVKM.

The chain carries TRBV2 and TRBJ1-2; TRBD1 might be the D (5 bases). Germline V lookup: CDR1 SNHLY, CDR2 FYNNEI. The germline V and J ends were trimmed by 5 bases and 4 bases, with 17 bases remaining between them. This CDR3 comprises 15 residues. CDR3: CASSPQKAGIYGYTF. The CDR3 bases are TGTGCCAGCAGTCCCCAGAAGGCAGGGATCTATGGCTACACCTTC.

The chain recombines TRBV28 with TRBJ1-5; tentatively, D is TRBD1 (6 bases). Germline V CDR1 and CDR2: MDHEN, SYDVKM. The V and J ends lost 6 bases and 1 base respectively, with 16 bases between them. The CDR3 loop spans 16 amino acids. The CDR3: CASRALGGLSNQPQHF. The CDR3, as DNA: TGTGCCAGCAGGGCACTCGGGGGGCTGAGCAATCAGCCCCAGCATTTT.

CDR3 DNA: TGTGCCAGCAGCTTAGATCTTCGGACAGATGAAGCTTTCTTT. Translating gives CASSLDLRTDEAFF. This chain joins TRBV7-2 and TRBJ1-1; a weak D match, TRBD1 (6 bases). Trimming removed 1 base from V and 7 bases from J, with 13 bases in between. The length of the CDR3 is 14 residues. Per the germline V gene, CDR1 is SGHTA and CDR2 is FQGNSA.

This chain uses TRBV29-1 with TRBJ2-7; 11 bases map to TRBD2. Looked up from germline, CDR1 is SQVTM and CDR2 is ANQGSEA. The V segment lost 7 bases and the J segment 2 bases; nucleotides outside the gene matches: 7. The CDR3 has 14 amino acids. Here the CDR3 reads CSGVTSGAPYEQYF. The CDR3 coding sequence is TGCAGCGGTGTGACTAGCGGGGCTCCCTACGAGCAGTACTTC.

The chain combines TRBV27 with TRBJ2-7, with 11 bases matching TRBD2. V shed 10 bases, J shed 6 bases, and the junction held 32 bases outside the gene matches. CDR1 is MNHEY and CDR2 is SMNVEV in the germline V gene (reference sequence). The CDR3 is 21 residues long. Here the CDR3 reads CATAIAGGVLGRPLGPFEQYF. Written as DNA, the CDR3 is TGTGCCACAGCAATAGCGGGAGGGGTTTTAGGAAGGCCTTTGGGGCCTTTCGAGCAGTACTTC.